The next 16 T cell receptor beta chains were all read from a single sample in a study of T cell responses to AZD1222 COVID-19 vaccine. The method was immunoSEQ multiplex PCR; TCRdb's version includes in-frame clones alone and lacks a portion of them. The sample lists roughly 200,000 clones; 80% to 90% were seen once. The sequencing used peripheral blood, collected on day 0 of AZD1222 vaccination. The receptors stem from an adult in good health.

The chain links TRBV10-1 to TRBJ2-3, with TRBD1 matching 7 bases. Trimming removed 10 bases from V and 2 bases from J; junction bases left unmatched: 9. CDR3 length equals 14 residues. Germline-derived CDR1 and CDR2 are WNHNN and SYGVQD (reference sequence). Here the CDR3 DNA reads TGCGCCAACCGACAGGGCTCACACACAGATACGCAGTATTTT. This encodes CANRQGSHTDTQYF.

This chain uses TRBV7-8 with TRBJ1-2; 12 bases line up with TRBD1. V lost 1 base to trimming and J lost 3 bases; unmatched junction nucleotides: 6. Germline CDR1 is SGHVS and CDR2 is FQNEAQ. CDR3 length: 17 amino acids. The CDR3 loop is CASSLGTRDRGHYGYTF. Written as DNA, the CDR3 is TGTGCCAGCAGCTTAGGAACCCGGGACAGGGGGCACTATGGCTACACCTTC.

The chain uses TRBV30 and TRBJ2-2, with a tentative D call TRBD1 (5 bases). Germline CDR1 reads GTSNPN; CDR2 reads SVGIG (reference sequence). This CDR3 spans 15 amino acids. The V end lost 5 bases, the J end lost 4 bases, and 17 bases lay between the germline ends. CDR3 region: CAWGVPGLGTGELFF. CDR3 coding DNA: TGTGCCTGGGGGGTACCAGGGTTGGGCACCGGGGAGCTGTTTTTT.

V usage is TRBV30 and J usage is TRBJ1-2; 10 bases align to TRBD1. The trim removed 0 bases at V and 13 bases at J, leaving 5 bases unmatched. Germline V CDR1 and CDR2: GTSNPN, SVGIG (reference sequence). The length of the CDR3 is 12 residues. DNA for the CDR3: TGTGCCTGGAGTGTTGGACAGGGGGATAGCACCTTC. It yields the protein CAWSVGQGDSTF.

This CDR3 reads CASRGRDRIGGYTF. The CDR3 DNA is TGTGCCAGCAGGGGCCGGGACAGGATTGGTGGCTACACCTTC. The rearrangement uses TRBV2 and TRBJ1-2; 8 nucleotides match TRBD1. Germline CDR1 reads SNHLY; CDR2 reads FYNNEI. Trimming cost V 6 bases and J 7 bases; bases outside gene matches: 10. The CDR3 is made up of 14 amino acids.

V is TRBV28 and J is TRBJ1-5; 8 bases align to TRBD1. This CDR3 contains 17 residues. Looked up from germline, CDR1 is MDHEN and CDR2 is SYDVKM. J gave up 2 bases and V 6 bases, and 12 bases lay outside the gene matches. The CDR3: CASSATGEIFGNQPQHF. For the CDR3, the DNA is TGTGCCAGCAGCGCGACAGGGGAAATCTTTGGCAATCAGCCCCAGCATTTT.

The chain recombines TRBV6-1 with TRBJ1-2; maybe TRBD1 (6 bases). Trimming removed 4 bases at V and 8 bases at J, with 23 bases between. The germline V gene has CDR1 MNHNS and CDR2 SASEGT. The CDR3 extends over 16 amino acids. DNA of the CDR3: TGTGCCAGCAGTGGATCCCAGGGGCCTATATGGGAGGGCTACACCTTC. This gives the protein CASSGSQGPIWEGYTF.

The chain is built from TRBV9 and TRBJ2-3; 10 nucleotides line up with TRBD2. The CDR3 has 16 residues. The ends lost 1 base at V and 0 bases at J; junction bases unmatched: 2. The germline V gene has CDR1 SGDLS and CDR2 YYNGEE. CDR3 amino acids: CASSVQAGGSTDTQYF. CDR3 nucleotide sequence: TGTGCCAGCAGCGTACAAGCGGGGGGGAGCACAGATACGCAGTATTTT.

The chain is built from TRBV13 and TRBJ2-7; TRBD1 matches at 10 bases. Germline V lookup: CDR1 PRHDT, CDR2 FYEKMQ (reference sequence). The CDR3 has 16 amino acids. V lost 0 bases, J lost 2 bases, and 4 bases stayed unmatched. CDR3 loop: CASSLGTGTGAYEQYF. The CDR3 DNA reads TGTGCCAGCAGCTTAGGTACCGGGACAGGGGCCTACGAGCAGTACTTC.

V usage is TRBV6-5 and J usage is TRBJ2-1; 8 bases map to TRBD1. Germline V lookup: CDR1 MNHEY, CDR2 SVGAGI. The junction had 4 bases not matched to a gene; V was cut back by 1 base and J by 5 bases. The length of the CDR3 is 15 residues. The CDR3 here is CASSYWQGADNEQFF. The CDR3 DNA reads TGTGCCAGCAGTTACTGGCAGGGGGCGGACAATGAGCAGTTCTTC.

The chain is built from TRBV6-2 or TRBV6-3 and TRBJ1-4; no clear D gene. This CDR3 comprises 12 residues. Germline V gene lookup returns CDR1 MNHEY and CDR2 SVGEGT. V shed 5 bases and J shed 11 bases, with 12 bases lying between them. CDR3 amino acids: CASSQTSGKLFF. DNA of the CDR3: TGTGCCAGCAGTCAGACTTCGGGGAAACTGTTTTTT.

On this clone itself: Other DNA sequences of this sample code for an identical CDR3. The chain links TRBV7-2 to TRBJ1-1; D remains ambiguous. Trimming pared 6 bases from V and 2 bases from J, leaving 10 bases between. CDR3 length: 13 amino acids. Germline V gene sequence: CDR1 SGHTA, CDR2 FQGNSA. The CDR3 sequence is CASSLQLNTEAFF. The CDR3 bases are TGTGCCAGCAGTCTACAGCTCAACACTGAAGCTTTCTTT.

The chain recombines TRBV30 with TRBJ1-5; D gene uncertain. Germline CDR1 reads GTSNPN; CDR2 reads SVGIG (reference sequence). Deletions cut 1 base from V and 0 bases from J, with 10 bases between. This CDR3 contains 15 residues. CDR3 sequence reads: CAWSEGPTSNQPQHF. The CDR3 region has the DNA TGTGCCTGGAGTGAGGGTCCGACTAGCAATCAGCCCCAGCATTTT.

V gene TRBV7-2 combines with J gene TRBJ2-7, with unresolved D. V was shortened by 0 bases and J by 2 bases, with 17 bases between the two germline ends. Germline CDR1 reads SGHTA; CDR2 reads FQGNSA. The CDR3 sequence is 17 residues long. In DNA, the CDR3 is TGTGCCAGCAGCTTAGCGTATTTTCCGGACCGAGCCTACGAGCAGTACTTC. Its translation: CASSLAYFPDRAYEQYF.

The genes are TRBV7-2 and TRBJ1-5; no clear D gene. Germline V gene data show CDR1 as SGHTA and CDR2 as FQGNSA. V gave up 2 bases and J gave up 3 bases, with 11 bases separating them. This CDR3 is 15 amino acids long. CDR3 sequence reads: CASSLSNGDNQPQHF. The CDR3 bases are TGTGCCAGCAGCTTAAGTAATGGGGACAATCAGCCCCAGCATTTT. The entire variable domain, with the rest obtained from reference TRBV7-2 and TRBJ1-5, is as follows: GAGVSQSPSNKVTEKGKDVELRCDPISGHTALYWYRQSLGQGLEFLIYFQGNSAPDKSGLPSDRFSAERTGGSVSTLTIQRTQQEDSAVYLCASSLSNGDNQPQHFGDGTRLSIL.

This chain joins TRBV6-1 and TRBJ2-2, with TRBD2 matching 11 bases. The CDR3 covers 17 residues. V was pared by 4 bases and J by 3 bases, with 7 bases of the junction left unmatched. CDR1 and CDR2 from the germline V gene are MNHNS and SASEGT. CDR3 sequence: CASSASPGLADTGELFF. CDR3 nucleotide sequence: TGTGCCAGCAGTGCCTCCCCGGGACTAGCGGACACCGGGGAGCTGTTTTTT.